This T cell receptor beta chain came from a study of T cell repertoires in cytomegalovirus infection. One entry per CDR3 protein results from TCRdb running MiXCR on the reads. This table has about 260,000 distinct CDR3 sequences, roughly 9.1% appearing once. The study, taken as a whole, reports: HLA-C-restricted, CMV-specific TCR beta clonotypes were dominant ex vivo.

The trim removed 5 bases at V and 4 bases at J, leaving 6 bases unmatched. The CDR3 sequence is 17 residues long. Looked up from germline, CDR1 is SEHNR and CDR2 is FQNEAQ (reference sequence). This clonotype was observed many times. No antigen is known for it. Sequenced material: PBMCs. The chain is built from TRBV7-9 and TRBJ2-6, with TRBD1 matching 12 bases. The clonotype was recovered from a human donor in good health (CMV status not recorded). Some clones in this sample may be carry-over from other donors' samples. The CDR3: CASSRDRGLRGANVLTF. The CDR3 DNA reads TGTGCCAGCAGCCGGGACAGGGGGCTCAGGGGGGCCAACGTCCTGACTTTC.